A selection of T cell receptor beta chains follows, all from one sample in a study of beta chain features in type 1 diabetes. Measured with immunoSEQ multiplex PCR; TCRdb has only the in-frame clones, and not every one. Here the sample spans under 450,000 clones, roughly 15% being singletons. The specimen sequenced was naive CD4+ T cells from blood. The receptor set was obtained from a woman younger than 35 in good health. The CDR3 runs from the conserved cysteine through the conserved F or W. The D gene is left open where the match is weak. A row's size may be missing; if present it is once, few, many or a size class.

CDR3: CASSQEFLNTGELFF; DNA: TGTGCCAGCAGCCAAGAATTCTTAAACACCGGGGAGCTGTTTTTT; J: TRBJ2-2; D: .; length: 15; size: few; V: TRBV14
CDR3: CASRKTVNTEAFF; DNA: TGTGCCAGCAGAAAGACAGTAAACACTGAAGCTTTCTTT; J: TRBJ1-1; D: .; length: 13; size: few; V: TRBV11-2
CDR3: CASSSHFEETQYF; DNA: TGTGCCAGCAGCTCCCACTTCGAAGAGACCCAGTACTTC; J: TRBJ2-5; D: .; length: 13; size: few; V: TRBV9
CDR3: CASSPDRETQYF; DNA: TGTGCCAGCAGCCCAGACAGAGAGACCCAGTACTTC; J: TRBJ2-5; D: .; length: 12; size: .; V: TRBV11-1
CDR3: CASSQDRTINEKLFF; DNA: TGTGCCAGCAGCCAAGATCGGACAATTAATGAAAAACTGTTTTTT; J: TRBJ1-4; D: .; length: 15; size: few; V: TRBV4-2
CDR3: CASSLMGLPDTQYF; DNA: TGTGCCAGCAGCTTGATGGGGCTACCAGATACGCAGTATTTT; J: TRBJ2-3; D: .; length: 14; size: .; V: TRBV11-2
CDR3: CASSGRGNTGELFF; DNA: TGTGCCAGTAGCGGGAGGGGGAACACCGGGGAGCTGTTTTTT; J: TRBJ2-2; D: TRBD2; length: 14; size: once; V: TRBV19
CDR3: CATSRDLSYSYEQYF; DNA: TGTGCCACCAGCAGAGATCTTAGCTACTCCTACGAGCAGTACTTC; J: TRBJ2-7; D: .; length: 15; size: .; V: TRBV15
CDR3: CASSQDPRGLYEQYF; DNA: TGTGCCAGCAGCCAAGATCCCAGGGGGCTGTACGAGCAGTACTTC; J: TRBJ2-7; D: TRBD1; length: 15; size: .; V: TRBV14
CDR3: CSARDSDEQFF; DNA: TGCAGTGCTAGAGATAGCGATGAGCAGTTCTTC; J: TRBJ2-1; D: .; length: 11; size: .; V: TRBV20-1
CDR3: CASSQETSGSRNEQFF; DNA: TGCGCCAGCAGCCAAGAGACTAGCGGGAGTAGGAATGAGCAGTTCTTC; J: TRBJ2-1; D: TRBD2; length: 16; size: .; V: TRBV4-3
CDR3: CASSQDRGRRLSYNEQFF; DNA: TGTGCCAGCAGCCAAGATCGCGGGAGACGGCTTTCCTACAATGAGCAGTTCTTC; J: TRBJ2-1; D: TRBD2; length: 18; size: few; V: TRBV14
CDR3: CSVKQGAGANVLTF; DNA: TGCAGCGTAAAACAGGGGGCAGGGGCCAACGTCCTGACTTTC; J: TRBJ2-6; D: TRBD1; length: 14; size: .; V: TRBV29-1
CDR3: CASSSRGNYGYTF; DNA: TGTGCCAGCAGCTCAAGGGGGAACTATGGCTACACCTTC; J: TRBJ1-2; D: .; length: 13; size: few; V: TRBV5-4
CDR3: CATSSRDKRYYGYTF; DNA: TGTGCCACTAGTAGCCGGGACAAGAGGTACTATGGCTACACCTTC; J: TRBJ1-2; D: .; length: 15; size: few; V: TRBV19
CDR3: CASSLWEGAKNIQYF; DNA: TGTGCCAGCAGCTTATGGGAGGGAGCCAAAAACATTCAGTACTTC; J: TRBJ2-4; D: TRBD2; length: 15; size: .; V: TRBV7-8
CDR3: CASSLWGSSYEQYF; DNA: TGTGCCAGCAGTTTATGGGGCAGCTCCTACGAGCAGTACTTC; J: TRBJ2-7; D: .; length: 14; size: few; V: TRBV27
CDR3: CASSFPREAGGTDRGDTQYF; DNA: TGCGCCAGCAGCTTCCCGCGGGAGGCGGGAGGTACCGATAGGGGAGATACGCAGTATTTT; J: TRBJ2-3; D: TRBD2; length: 20; size: .; V: TRBV5-1
CDR3: CASSLSAPETQYF; DNA: TGTGCCAGCAGTTTATCAGCGCCGGAGACCCAGTACTTC; J: TRBJ2-5; D: .; length: 13; size: few; V: TRBV28
CDR3: CASSVAGGNLLEQYF; DNA: TGTGCCAGCAGCGTAGCTGGAGGGAACCTTCTCGAGCAGTACTTC; J: TRBJ2-7; D: .; length: 15; size: few; V: TRBV9
CDR3: CASSDRGRGDYGYTF; DNA: TGTGCCAGCAGCGACAGGGGAAGAGGTGACTATGGCTACACCTTC; J: TRBJ1-2; D: TRBD1; length: 15; size: few; V: TRBV7-9
CDR3: CASRDRATGEQYF; DNA: TGTGCCAGCAGGGACAGGGCCACGGGGGAGCAGTACTTC; J: TRBJ2-7; D: TRBD1; length: 13; size: .; V: TRBV6-5
CDR3: CASSLGQTFVMNTEAFF; DNA: TGCGCCAGCAGCTTGGGACAGACCTTCGTCATGAACACTGAAGCTTTCTTT; J: TRBJ1-1; D: .; length: 17; size: few; V: TRBV5-1
CDR3: CASRRGEYMNTEAFF; DNA: TGTGCCAGTAGACGGGGAGAGTATATGAACACTGAAGCTTTCTTT; J: TRBJ1-1; D: .; length: 15; size: few; V: TRBV19
CDR3: CAWSAQGQPQHF; DNA: TGTGCCTGGAGTGCCCAGGGGCAGCCCCAGCATTTT; J: TRBJ1-5; D: .; length: 12; size: .; V: TRBV30
CDR3: CATAGNEQFF; DNA: TGTGCCACAGCGGGCAATGAGCAGTTCTTC; J: TRBJ2-1; D: .; length: 10; size: .; V: TRBV7-9
CDR3: CASSMRLGLAGNYNEQFF; DNA: TGTGCCAGTAGTATGCGCCTGGGGCTAGCGGGGAACTACAATGAGCAGTTCTTC; J: TRBJ2-1; D: TRBD2; length: 18; size: .; V: TRBV19
CDR3: CASSPGTGYQPQHF; DNA: TGTGCCAGCAGCCCCGGGACAGGGTATCAGCCCCAGCATTTT; J: TRBJ1-5; D: TRBD1; length: 14; size: .; V: TRBV7-9
CDR3: CASSPPTRSDQPQHF; DNA: TGTGCCAGCTCACCACCCACTAGGTCCGATCAGCCCCAGCATTTT; J: TRBJ1-5; D: .; length: 15; size: .; V: TRBV18
CDR3: CASSLLRPSGEQYF; DNA: TGTGCCAGCAGTTTATTGCGCCCCTCCGGCGAGCAGTACTTC; J: TRBJ2-7; D: .; length: 14; size: few; V: TRBV28
CDR3: CASSLAAAGRGGGYTF; DNA: TGTGCCAGCAGCTTAGCCGCCGCGGGGAGGGGTGGAGGCTACACCTTC; J: TRBJ1-2; D: .; length: 16; size: .; V: TRBV7-9
CDR3: CASTLGRDTQYF; DNA: TGTGCCAGCACCCTTGGTAGAGATACGCAGTATTTT; J: TRBJ2-3; D: .; length: 12; size: .; V: TRBV28
CDR3: CASSEVGLAGIYNEQFF; DNA: TGTGCCAGCAGTGAAGTGGGACTAGCGGGAATATACAATGAGCAGTTCTTC; J: TRBJ2-1; D: TRBD2; length: 17; size: few; V: TRBV25-1
CDR3: CASSADPRVNTEAFF; DNA: TGTGCCAGCAGCGCGGACCCCAGGGTGAACACTGAAGCTTTCTTT; J: TRBJ1-1; D: .; length: 15; size: few; V: TRBV9
CDR3: CAREVRDTGELFF; DNA: TGTGCCAGGGAAGTGAGGGACACCGGGGAGCTGTTTTTT; J: TRBJ2-2; D: .; length: 13; size: few; V: TRBV2
CDR3: CASSETGRTGGLSSQHF; DNA: TGTGCCAGCAGTGAAACCGGTAGGACAGGGGGCCTTTCAAGCCAGCATTTT; J: TRBJ1-5; D: TRBD1; length: 17; size: few; V: TRBV6-1
CDR3: CASSPSGGNTGELFF; DNA: TGTGCCAGCAGCCCCAGCGGGGGGAACACCGGGGAGCTGTTTTTT; J: TRBJ2-2; D: TRBD2; length: 15; size: .; V: TRBV27
CDR3: CASSYSGQGIYGYTF; DNA: TGTGCCAGCAGTTACTCAGGACAGGGCATCTATGGCTACACCTTC; J: TRBJ1-2; D: TRBD1; length: 15; size: few; V: TRBV6-6
CDR3: CANLKTGSVTEAFF; DNA: TGTGCCAACCTTAAGACAGGTTCGGTCACTGAAGCTTTCTTT; J: TRBJ1-1; D: .; length: 14; size: .; V: TRBV7-9
CDR3: CASSLGVTSDNNEQFF; DNA: TGTGCCAGCAGCTTGGGGGTGACTAGCGACAACAATGAGCAGTTCTTC; J: TRBJ2-1; D: TRBD2; length: 16; size: .; V: TRBV5-4
CDR3: CASSFTGISTDTQYF; DNA: TGCGCCAGCAGCTTCACAGGGATTAGCACAGATACGCAGTATTTT; J: TRBJ2-3; D: .; length: 15; size: few; V: TRBV5-1
CDR3: CAKRQGWVTEAFF; DNA: TGTGCCAAACGACAGGGATGGGTCACTGAAGCTTTCTTT; J: TRBJ1-1; D: TRBD1; length: 13; size: few; V: TRBV27
CDR3: CAWSISGQPTGELFF; DNA: TGTGCCTGGAGTATCTCGGGACAGCCCACCGGGGAGCTGTTTTTT; J: TRBJ2-2; D: TRBD1; length: 15; size: few; V: TRBV30
CDR3: CASSLGQPYEQYF; DNA: TGTGCCAGCAGTTTAGGACAACCCTACGAGCAGTACTTC; J: TRBJ2-7; D: .; length: 13; size: .; V: TRBV6-5
CDR3: CASRGGSSYNEQFF; DNA: TGTGCCAGCAGAGGCGGAAGCTCCTACAATGAGCAGTTCTTC; J: TRBJ2-1; D: .; length: 14; size: .; V: TRBV6-5
CDR3: CAWSVGLTEAFF; DNA: TGTGCCTGGAGTGTAGGACTCACTGAAGCTTTCTTT; J: TRBJ1-1; D: .; length: 12; size: .; V: TRBV30
CDR3: CAWSPGSNTEAFF; DNA: TGTGCCTGGAGTCCGGGATCCAACACTGAAGCTTTCTTT; J: TRBJ1-1; D: .; length: 13; size: few; V: TRBV30
CDR3: CASSQQAQVFYGYTF; DNA: TGTGCCAGCAGCCAACAGGCACAGGTTTTTTATGGCTACACCTTC; J: TRBJ1-2; D: .; length: 15; size: few; V: TRBV14
CDR3: CASSPRGGSDTEAFF; DNA: TGTGCCAGCTCACCACGAGGGGGAAGCGACACTGAAGCTTTCTTT; J: TRBJ1-1; D: .; length: 15; size: .; V: TRBV18
CDR3: CASHFSTSGAYEQYF; DNA: TGTGCCAGCCATTTCTCGACTAGCGGTGCCTACGAGCAGTACTTC; J: TRBJ2-7; D: TRBD2; length: 15; size: .; V: TRBV2
CDR3: CATSRGRDGYTF; DNA: TGTGCCACCAGCAGAGGACGGGATGGCTACACCTTC; J: TRBJ1-2; D: .; length: 12; size: .; V: TRBV15
CDR3: CASSLRASMSSYNEQFF; DNA: TGTGCCAGCAGTTTACGCGCCTCTATGAGCTCCTACAATGAGCAGTTCTTC; J: TRBJ2-1; D: .; length: 17; size: .; V: TRBV28
CDR3: CASSPKTGQETQYF; DNA: TGTGCCAGCAGCCCCAAGACTGGGCAAGAGACCCAGTACTTC; J: TRBJ2-5; D: .; length: 14; size: .; V: TRBV11-2
CDR3: CASSLDESEQYF; DNA: TGTGCCAGCAGCTTGGATGAGAGCGAGCAGTACTTC; J: TRBJ2-7; D: .; length: 12; size: .; V: TRBV5-6
CDR3: CASSWGTRTTDTQYF; DNA: TGTGCCAGCAGCTGGGGGACTAGGACCACAGATACGCAGTATTTT; J: TRBJ2-3; D: TRBD2; length: 15; size: .; V: TRBV5-4
CDR3: CASRPRGRTTEAFF; DNA: TGTGCCAGTAGGCCCAGGGGGCGGACCACTGAAGCTTTCTTT; J: TRBJ1-1; D: TRBD1; length: 14; size: .; V: TRBV19
CDR3: CASSSDSGANVLTF; DNA: TGCGCCAGCAGCTCAGACTCTGGGGCCAACGTCCTGACTTTC; J: TRBJ2-6; D: .; length: 14; size: few; V: TRBV5-1
CDR3: CASSPPGLAGGRGNEQFF; DNA: TGTGCCAGCAGCCCACCGGGACTAGCGGGAGGTCGAGGTAATGAGCAGTTCTTC; J: TRBJ2-1; D: TRBD2; length: 18; size: .; V: TRBV7-2
CDR3: CASGRGRQGPETQYF; DNA: TGTGCCAGCGGGCGTGGAAGACAGGGCCCGGAGACCCAGTACTTC; J: TRBJ2-5; D: TRBD1; length: 15; size: .; V: TRBV7-9